This entry features one TCR beta chain sequence. Its antigen is unknown. This sample was taken from a study of Ad26.COV2.S vaccination and SARS-CoV-2 variants. Study context: Of the COV1001 trial arms, the Ad26.COV2.S arm included the donor.

Libraries were prepared by immunoSEQ multiplex PCR; TCRdb keeps only in-frame clonotypes and omits some of them. The table shows some 390,000 clones, with around nine tenths occurring only once. The CDR3 loop spans 13 amino acids. Germline loops: CDR1 SGHTA, CDR2 FQGNSA. The ends were cut back, 5 bases at V and 1 base at J, with 8 bases in the middle. Treatment denoted: some 20 received Ad26.COV2.S at low or high dose, single or two shots; about 5 received placebo; per-sample allocation not given. The investigators took samples on day 63 after the first vaccine or placebo injection. The individual, an adult aged 18-55 years, was a donor in Boston. Notes on the study in general: Higher spike-specific TCR breadth was found in vaccine recipients than in placebo recipients.

The material sequenced was peripheral blood, taken in a trial of Ad26.COV2.S vaccine versus placebo. This clonotype originated in a person between 18 and 59 years old who received the Ad26.COV2.S COVID-19 vaccine or a placebo. V gene TRBV7-2 combines with J gene TRBJ1-1, with D hard to call. DNA of the CDR3: TGTGCCAGCAGCCCGCCAGGGAACACTGAAGCTTTCTTT. This sequence encodes CASSPPGNTEAFF.